This T cell receptor (beta chain) emerged from a study of T cells in Graves' hyperthyroidism and ophthalmopathy. This clonotype was counted many times. What it recognizes is unknown. Study-level points and caveats: Median prediction lead before ophthalmopathy onset was 5.5 to 7 months with the model. Most clonotypes expanded in thyroid above 0.001 were likewise present in blood.

Using RNA transcripts as the source, TCR beta CDR3 regions were amplified. In the first-round RT-PCR of the TCR CDR3, the HTBI primer set was used. In TCRdb, the multiplex PCR reads were re-called with MiXCR into one record per CDR3 protein. The table lists some 650,000 distinct CDR3 sequences, 15% to 20% of them singletons. The sample was blood. This sequence originates from a woman aged 35 to 49 with Graves' ophthalmopathy.

CDR3 protein: CASSLEDYSYEQYF. Here the CDR3 DNA reads TGTGCCAGCAGTTTAGAGGACTACTCCTACGAGCAGTACTTC. The gene calls are TRBV28 and TRBJ2-7; weak D call: TRBD2 (6 bases). The germline CDR1 and CDR2 sequences are MDHEN and SYDVKM. This CDR3 is built from 14 residues. Trimming took off 2 bases at V and 0 bases at J, with 8 bases between the two ends.